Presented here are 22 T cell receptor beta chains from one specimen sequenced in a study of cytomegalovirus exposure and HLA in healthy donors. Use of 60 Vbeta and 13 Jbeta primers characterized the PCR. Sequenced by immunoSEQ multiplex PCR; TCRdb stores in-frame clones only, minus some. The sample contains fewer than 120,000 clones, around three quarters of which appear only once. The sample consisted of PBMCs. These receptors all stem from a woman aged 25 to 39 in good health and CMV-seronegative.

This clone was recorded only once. In DNA, the CDR3 is TGTGCCAGCAGTTACTCGGACAGCTTAACCTACGAGCAGTACTTC. Translated: CASSYSDSLTYEQYF. The rearrangement links TRBV6-5 to TRBJ2-7; D may be TRBD1 (6 bases). The germline gives CDR1 MNHEY, CDR2 SVGAGI. The CDR3 spans 15 residues. V shed 0 bases and J shed 2 bases, with 11 bases lying between them.

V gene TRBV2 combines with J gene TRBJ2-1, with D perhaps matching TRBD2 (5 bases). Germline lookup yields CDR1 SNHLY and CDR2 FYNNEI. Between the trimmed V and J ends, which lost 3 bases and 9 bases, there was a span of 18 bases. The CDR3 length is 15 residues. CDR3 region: CASSEVGVDSGEQFF. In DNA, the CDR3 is TGTGCCAGCAGTGAGGTGGGAGTGGATTCGGGTGAGCAGTTCTTC.

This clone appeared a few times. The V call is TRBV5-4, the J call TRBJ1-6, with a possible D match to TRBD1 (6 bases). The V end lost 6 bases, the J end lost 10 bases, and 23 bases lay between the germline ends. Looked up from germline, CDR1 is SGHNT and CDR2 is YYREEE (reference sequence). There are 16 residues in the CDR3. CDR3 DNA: TGTGCCAGCACCGAAGTCCGGGGGGGCGTAGGGTCACCCCTCCACTTT. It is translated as CASTEVRGGVGSPLHF. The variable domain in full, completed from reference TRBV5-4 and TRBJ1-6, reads ETGVTQSPTHLIKTRGQQVTLRCSSQSGHNTVSWYQQALGQGPQFIFQYYREEENGRGNFPPRFSGLQFPNYSSELNVNALELDDSALYLCASTEVRGGVGSPLHFGNGTRLTVT.

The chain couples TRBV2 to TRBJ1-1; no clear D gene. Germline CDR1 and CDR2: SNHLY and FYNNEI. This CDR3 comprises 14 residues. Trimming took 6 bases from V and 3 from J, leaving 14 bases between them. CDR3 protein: CASRPPVEDTEAFF. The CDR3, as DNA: TGTGCCAGCAGGCCCCCAGTAGAGGACACTGAAGCTTTCTTT.

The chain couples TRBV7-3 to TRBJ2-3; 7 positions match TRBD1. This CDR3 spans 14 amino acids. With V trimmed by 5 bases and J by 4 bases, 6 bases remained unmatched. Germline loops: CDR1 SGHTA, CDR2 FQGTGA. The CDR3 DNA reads TGTGCCAGCAGCCAAACAGGACAGGCAGATACGCAGTATTTT. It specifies CASSQTGQADTQYF.

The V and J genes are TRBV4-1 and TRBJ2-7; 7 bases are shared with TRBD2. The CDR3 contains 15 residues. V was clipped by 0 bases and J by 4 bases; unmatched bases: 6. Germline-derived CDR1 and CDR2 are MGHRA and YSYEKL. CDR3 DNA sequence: TGCGCCAGCAGCCAAGAATCCGCGGGAGCTTACGAGCAGTACTTC. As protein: CASSQESAGAYEQYF.

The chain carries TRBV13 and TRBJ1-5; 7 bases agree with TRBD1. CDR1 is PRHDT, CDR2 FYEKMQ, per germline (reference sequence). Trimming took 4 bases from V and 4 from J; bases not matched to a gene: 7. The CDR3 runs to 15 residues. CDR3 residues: CASSSGQQANQPQHF. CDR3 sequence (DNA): TGTGCCAGCAGCTCGGGACAGCAGGCGAATCAGCCCCAGCATTTT.

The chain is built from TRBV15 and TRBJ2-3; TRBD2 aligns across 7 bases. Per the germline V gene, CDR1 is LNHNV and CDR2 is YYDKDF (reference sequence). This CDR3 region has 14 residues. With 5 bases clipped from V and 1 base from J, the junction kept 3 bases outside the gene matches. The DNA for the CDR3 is TGTGCCACCAGCCCCCGGGAGGGCACAGATACGCAGTATTTT. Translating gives CATSPREGTDTQYF. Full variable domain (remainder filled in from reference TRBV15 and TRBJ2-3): DAMVIQNPRYQVTQFGKPVTLSCSQTLNHNVMYWYQQKSSQAPKLLFHYYDKDFNNEADTPDNFQSRRPNTSFCFLDIRSPGLGDTAMYLCATSPREGTDTQYFGPGTRLTVL.

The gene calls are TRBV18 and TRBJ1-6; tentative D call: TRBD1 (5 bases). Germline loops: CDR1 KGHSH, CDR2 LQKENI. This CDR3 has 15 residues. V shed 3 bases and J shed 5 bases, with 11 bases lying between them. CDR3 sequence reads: CASSPLQGHNSPLHF. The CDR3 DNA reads TGTGCCAGCTCACCGCTTCAGGGCCATAATTCACCCCTCCACTTT.

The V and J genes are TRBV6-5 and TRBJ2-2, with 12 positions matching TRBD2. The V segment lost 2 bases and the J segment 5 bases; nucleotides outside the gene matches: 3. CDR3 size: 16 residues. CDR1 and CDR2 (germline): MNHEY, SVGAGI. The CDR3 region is CASSYASGRATGELFF. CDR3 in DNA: TGTGCCAGCAGTTACGCTAGCGGGAGGGCAACCGGGGAGCTGTTTTTT.

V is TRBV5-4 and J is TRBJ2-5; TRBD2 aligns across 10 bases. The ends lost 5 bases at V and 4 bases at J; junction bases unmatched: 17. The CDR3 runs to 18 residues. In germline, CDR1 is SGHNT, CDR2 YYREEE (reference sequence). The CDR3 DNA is TGTGCCAGCAGTAAGCTAAGCGGGGGGGCCGCGGGTCCAGAGACCCAGTACTTC. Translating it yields CASSKLSGGAAGPETQYF.

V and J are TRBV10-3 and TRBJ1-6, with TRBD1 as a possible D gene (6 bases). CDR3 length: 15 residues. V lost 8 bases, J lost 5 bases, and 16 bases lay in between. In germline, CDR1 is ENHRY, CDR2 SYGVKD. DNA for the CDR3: TGTGCCATCGGCTCACAGGGTTTGGATAATTCACCCCTCCACTTT. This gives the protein CAIGSQGLDNSPLHF.

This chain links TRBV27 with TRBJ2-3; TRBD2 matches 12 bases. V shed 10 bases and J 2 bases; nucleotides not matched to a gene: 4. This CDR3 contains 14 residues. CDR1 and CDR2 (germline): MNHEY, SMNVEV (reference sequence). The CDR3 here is CATRLAGDTDTQYF. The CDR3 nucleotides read TGTGCCACCAGACTAGCGGGGGACACAGATACGCAGTATTTT.

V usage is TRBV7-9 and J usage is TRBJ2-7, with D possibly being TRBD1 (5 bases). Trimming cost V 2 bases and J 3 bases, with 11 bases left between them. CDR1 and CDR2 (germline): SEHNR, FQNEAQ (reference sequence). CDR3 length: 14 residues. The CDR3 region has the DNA TGTGCCAGCAGCTTAAAGGGGTCAGTCTACGAGCAGTACTTC. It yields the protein CASSLKGSVYEQYF. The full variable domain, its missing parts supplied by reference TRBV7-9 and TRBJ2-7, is DTGVSQNPRHKITKRGQNVTFRCDPISEHNRLYWYRQTLGQGPEFLTYFQNEAQLEKSRLLSDRFSAERPKGSFSTLEIQRTEQGDSAMYLCASSLKGSVYEQYFGPGTRLTVT.

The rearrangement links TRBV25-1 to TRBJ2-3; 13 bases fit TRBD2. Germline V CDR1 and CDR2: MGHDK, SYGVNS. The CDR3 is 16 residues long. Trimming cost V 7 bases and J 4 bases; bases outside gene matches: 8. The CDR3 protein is CASTRTSGRFSDTQYF. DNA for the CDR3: TGTGCCAGCACCCGGACTAGCGGGAGATTCTCAGATACGCAGTATTTT.

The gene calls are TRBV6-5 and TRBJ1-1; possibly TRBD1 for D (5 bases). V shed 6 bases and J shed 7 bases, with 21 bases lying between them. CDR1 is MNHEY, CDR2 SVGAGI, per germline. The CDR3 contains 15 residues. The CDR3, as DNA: TGTGCCAGCAGGCTCACAGGAGTTTCCTCTAATGAAGCTTTCTTT. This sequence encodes CASRLTGVSSNEAFF.

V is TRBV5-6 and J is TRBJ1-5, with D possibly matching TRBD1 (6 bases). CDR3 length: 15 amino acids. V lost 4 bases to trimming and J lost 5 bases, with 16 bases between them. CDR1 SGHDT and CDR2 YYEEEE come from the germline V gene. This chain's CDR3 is CASSRRGGADQPQHF. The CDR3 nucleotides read TGTGCCAGCAGCCGCCGGGGGGGCGCGGATCAGCCCCAGCATTTT.

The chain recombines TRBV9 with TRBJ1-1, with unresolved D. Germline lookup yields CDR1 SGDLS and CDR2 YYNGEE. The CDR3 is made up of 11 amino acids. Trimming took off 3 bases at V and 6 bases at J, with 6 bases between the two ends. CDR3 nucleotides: TGTGCCAGCAGCGACGAGGCTGAAGCTTTCTTT. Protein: CASSDEAEAFF.

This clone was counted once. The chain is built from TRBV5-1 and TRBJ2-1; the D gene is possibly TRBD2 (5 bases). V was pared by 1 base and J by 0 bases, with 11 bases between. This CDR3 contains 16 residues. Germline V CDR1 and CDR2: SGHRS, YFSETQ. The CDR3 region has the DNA TGCGCCAGCAGCTTGATTAGCGCCAGCTCCTACAATGAGCAGTTCTTC. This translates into CASSLISASSYNEQFF.

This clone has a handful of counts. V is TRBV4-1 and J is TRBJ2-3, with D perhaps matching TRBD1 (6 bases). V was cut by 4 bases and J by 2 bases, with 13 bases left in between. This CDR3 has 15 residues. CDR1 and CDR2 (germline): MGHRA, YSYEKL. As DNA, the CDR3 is TGCGCCAGCAGCCTTCAGGGGCCGGACACAGATACGCAGTATTTT. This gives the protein CASSLQGPDTDTQYF.

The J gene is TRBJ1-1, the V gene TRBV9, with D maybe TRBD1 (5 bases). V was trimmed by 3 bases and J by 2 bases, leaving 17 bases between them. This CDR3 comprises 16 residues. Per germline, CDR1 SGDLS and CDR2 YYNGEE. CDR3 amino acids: CASSEGTRQSNTEAFF. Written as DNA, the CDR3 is TGTGCCAGCAGCGAGGGTACTCGACAGTCCAACACTGAAGCTTTCTTT.

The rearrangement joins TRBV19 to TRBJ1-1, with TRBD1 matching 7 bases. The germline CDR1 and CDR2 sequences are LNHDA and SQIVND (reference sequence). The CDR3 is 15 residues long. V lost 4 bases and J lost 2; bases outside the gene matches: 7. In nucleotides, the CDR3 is TGTGCCAGTAGTAGGAAGGGGGCTGTCAACACTGAAGCTTTCTTT. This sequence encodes CASSRKGAVNTEAFF.